This T cell receptor beta chain was captured in a study of blood T cell repertoires in COVID-19. On the study more broadly: From T cells, B-cell-depleted T cells, or PBMCs came the material, which was cDNA or gDNA.

Seattle participants joined during active infection and were tracked over time. Trimming removed 4 bases from V and 4 bases from J; junction bases left unmatched: 17. The CDR3 runs to 18 residues. Original processing notes: It was from reference gene primer amplification that nucleated cell counts were estimated. The repertoire was sequenced with immunoSEQ multiplex PCR; TCRdb's copy has only in-frame clones and lacks some. V and J calls and clone size come straight from that table; D and trimming were deduced from the DNA. This sample yields hundreds of thousands of clones, of which about 89% are seen a single time; roughly 2.1% belongs to the top ten.

The sequenced sample was peripheral blood. The sequence was obtained from a woman in her sixties or seventies with COVID-19, enrolled during active disease. The chain combines TRBV23-1 with TRBJ2-7; 9 bases align to TRBD1. TRBV23-1 is given ORF status, its function remaining uncertain. CDR3 in amino acids: CASSPATARGTGIYEQYF. The CDR3 DNA sequence: TGCGCCAGCAGTCCCGCGACGGCTCGGGGGACAGGGATATACGAGCAGTACTTC.